The 14 T cell receptor beta chains presented below share a single source sample, sequenced in a study of T cell responses to AZD1222 COVID-19 vaccine. Generated by immunoSEQ multiplex PCR, the TCRdb table keeps only in-frame clones and is missing some. The sample includes fewer than 130,000 clones, about 90% seen only once; the top ten take 2% to 3%. The specimen was peripheral blood, collected 28 days after the second AZD1222 dose. Receptor source: an adult who received the AZD1222 COVID-19 vaccine.

The V and J genes are TRBV18 and TRBJ1-2, with D unresolved. Germline values: CDR1 KGHSH, CDR2 LQKENI. Trimming shortened V by 2 bases and J by 6 bases, and 13 bases separated the two germline ends. The CDR3 extends over 14 amino acids. The CDR3 protein is CASSPKGQIDGYTF. CDR3 sequence (DNA): TGTGCCAGCTCACCAAAGGGTCAGATTGATGGCTACACCTTC.

J is TRBJ1-2 and V is TRBV9, with D perhaps TRBD1 (6 bases). The CDR3 covers 14 residues. The V gene lost 2 bases and the J gene lost 5 bases, with 13 bases spanning the gap. The germline V gene encodes CDR1 SGDLS and CDR2 YYNGEE. The CDR3 DNA reads as TGTGCCAGCAGCGTTTCTGGGGGCAGGTATGGCTACACCTTC. Translating gives CASSVSGGRYGYTF.

The CDR3 loop reads CASSSRTSGSEDTQYF. DNA of the CDR3: TGTGCCAGCAGCTCCCGGACTAGCGGGAGTGAAGATACGCAGTATTTT. This chain uses TRBV13 with TRBJ2-3; 13 bases map to TRBD2. The CDR3 consists of 16 residues. V shed 4 bases, J shed 5 bases, and the junction held 6 bases outside the gene matches. Looked up from germline, CDR1 is PRHDT and CDR2 is FYEKMQ (reference sequence).

The genes are TRBV10-3 and TRBJ1-5; D unresolved. Germline values: CDR1 ENHRY, CDR2 SYGVKD. The ends were cut back, 9 bases at V and 0 bases at J, with 9 bases in the middle. The CDR3 loop spans 13 amino acids. The DNA for the CDR3 is TGTGCCATAGGAATTTATAGCAATCAGCCCCAGCATTTT. Translating gives CAIGIYSNQPQHF.

J is TRBJ2-1 and V is TRBV10-3; a weak D match, TRBD1 (6 bases). Trimming shortened V by 1 base and J by 7 bases, and 11 bases separated the two germline ends. CDR1 and CDR2 (germline): ENHRY, SYGVKD. The CDR3 length is 14 residues. CDR3 amino acids: CAISELTGRNEQFF. The CDR3 nucleotides read TGTGCCATCAGTGAGTTAACAGGGCGTAATGAGCAGTTCTTC.

The rearrangement uses TRBV30 and TRBJ1-6, with unresolved D. V was trimmed by 3 bases and J by 7 bases, leaving 10 bases between them. The germline V gene has CDR1 GTSNPN and CDR2 SVGIG (reference sequence). The CDR3 spans 13 residues. The CDR3 protein is CAWRSPRNSPLHF. CDR3 nucleotides: TGTGCCTGGAGGAGTCCAAGGAATTCACCCCTCCACTTT.

The chain uses TRBV6-4 and TRBJ2-1; D may match TRBD1 or TRBD2 (5 bases each). The CDR3 spans 14 residues. Germline V gene data show CDR1 as MRHNA and CDR2 as SNTAGT. Trimming left V 4 bases short and J 9 bases short, with 16 bases between. This chain's CDR3 is CASSVGGDRSEQFF. The CDR3, as DNA: TGTGCCAGCAGTGTGGGTGGGGACCGTAGTGAGCAGTTCTTC.

The chain combines TRBV5-5 with TRBJ2-3, with a tentative D call TRBD1 (6 bases). With 4 bases removed from V and 3 bases from J, the gap between germline ends came to 15 bases. Germline CDR1 and CDR2: SGHKS and YYEKEE (reference sequence). CDR3 size: 15 residues. Here the CDR3 DNA reads TGTGCCAGCAGCGGACAGACTGCGCCTACAGATACGCAGTATTTT. Residues: CASSGQTAPTDTQYF.

J is TRBJ2-5 and V is TRBV5-1; 11 nucleotides match TRBD2. The V segment lost 6 bases and the J segment 1 base; nucleotides outside the gene matches: 5. Looked up from germline, CDR1 is SGHRS and CDR2 is YFSETQ. This CDR3 region has 15 residues. In DNA, the CDR3 is TGCGCCAGCACGACTAGCGGGATTCTCCAAGAGACCCAGTACTTC. Translation: CASTTSGILQETQYF.

The genes are TRBV7-8 and TRBJ2-7; no clear D gene. Deletions cut 3 bases from V and 5 bases from J, with 5 bases between. This CDR3 region has 11 residues. Germline loops: CDR1 SGHVS, CDR2 FQNEAQ. The CDR3 spells CASSFLDEQYF. In nucleotides, the CDR3 is TGTGCCAGCAGCTTTTTAGACGAGCAGTACTTC.

CDR3 sequence (DNA): TGTGCCAGCAGGGGAGGGACTAGCGGGAGTTCCAGGTACGAGCAGTACTTC. Translation gives CASRGGTSGSSRYEQYF. The chain recombines TRBV2 with TRBJ2-7, with 14 nucleotides matching TRBD2. J was trimmed by 4 bases and V by 6 bases; bases with no gene match: 11. This CDR3 is 17 amino acids long. Per the germline V gene, CDR1 is SNHLY and CDR2 is FYNNEI.

The rearrangement links TRBV30 to TRBJ1-2, with D hard to call. This CDR3 is built from 15 residues. V was trimmed by 4 bases and J by 5 bases, leaving 20 bases between them. Per germline, CDR1 GTSNPN and CDR2 SVGIG (reference sequence). The CDR3 DNA follows: TGTGCCTGGAATAAGGAGGTACCCCTTGTTTATGGCTACACCTTC. It is translated as CAWNKEVPLVYGYTF.

This chain joins TRBV15 and TRBJ2-5; 9 bases map to TRBD1. The CDR3 length is 16 residues. The germline gives CDR1 LNHNV, CDR2 YYDKDF (reference sequence). The ends lost 1 base at V and 3 bases at J; junction bases unmatched: 6. The CDR3 region is CATSRGIRDREETQYF. CDR3 nucleotide sequence: TGTGCCACCAGCAGAGGAATAAGGGACAGGGAAGAGACCCAGTACTTC.

The chain has TRBV18 and TRBJ1-5; 7 nucleotides align to TRBD1. Trimming at V came to 2 bases and at J to 1 base, leaving 5 bases not matched to a gene. This CDR3 region has 16 residues. CDR1 is KGHSH and CDR2 is LQKENI in the germline V gene. CDR3 nucleotides: TGTGCCAGCTCACCAGGGTCAGGGGGGAGCAATCAGCCCCAGCATTTT. As protein: CASSPGSGGSNQPQHF.